This entry is about one T cell receptor beta chain. The record originates from a study of OX40 agonist ivuxolimab in advanced cancers. Study overall: Dose-escalation patients' cancers were hepatocellular carcinoma, melanoma, renal cell or head and neck cancer. In three patients, partial responses were observed, one with hepatocellular carcinoma and two with cutaneous melanoma.

This CDR3 spans 15 amino acids. Trimming took 3 bases from V and 4 from J; bases not matched to a gene: 5. From germline, CDR1 is WNHNN and CDR2 SYGVQD (reference sequence). Only in-frame clones appear in the TCRdb table, and some are missing; sequencing was by immunoSEQ multiplex PCR. This table holds some 35,000 clones, approximately 90% found once. V usage is TRBV10-1 and J usage is TRBJ2-3; 9 bases align to TRBD2. The clonotype originates from an adult with an advanced solid tumor such as melanoma, head and neck, liver or kidney cancer. The sample here was CD4+ or CD8+ T cells sorted from blood, taken in a trial of the OX40 agonist ivuxolimab. The CDR3 DNA follows: TGCGCCAGCAGTGAAACTAGCGGGTACCCAGATACGCAGTATTTT. Its translation is CASSETSGYPDTQYF.